Shown below are 20 T cell receptor beta chains from a single sample sequenced in a study of spatial heterogeneity in lung cancer. Time point denoted: sample taken at primary tumor resection. In TCRdb, the 5' RACE reads were re-called with MiXCR into one record per CDR3 protein. Here the sample spans approximately 44,000 distinct CDR3 sequences, approximately 14% being singletons. Material: PBMCs, obtained at surgery. These receptors were obtained from a male donor with early-stage non-small cell lung cancer.

This clonotype was observed at least ten times. The chain is built from TRBV12-3 or TRBV12-4 and TRBJ1-5, with TRBD1 matching over 7 bases. The CDR3 consists of 16 residues. After removal of 5 bases from V and 3 bases from J, the junction contained 10 bases not matched to a gene. The DNA for the CDR3 is TGTGCCAGCAGTCCCTCCCTGGGGACAGACAATCAGCCCCAGCATTTT. It yields the protein CASSPSLGTDNQPQHF.

V usage is TRBV2 and J usage is TRBJ2-3; D unclear. The CDR3 sequence is 10 residues long. V lost 10 bases to trimming and J lost 2 bases, with 4 bases between them. Germline CDR1 is SNHLY and CDR2 is FYNNEI. Here the CDR3 DNA reads TGTGCCATATCCACAGATACGCAGTATTTT. It specifies CAISTDTQYF.

This chain uses TRBV20-1 with TRBJ2-2; a possible D gene is TRBD2 (6 bases). The CDR3 sequence is 15 residues long. Trimming removed 6 bases from V and 5 bases from J, with 19 bases in between. In germline, CDR1 is DFQATT, CDR2 SNEGSKA (reference sequence). The chain's CDR3 is CSASDNGGRTGELFF. The CDR3 region has the DNA TGCAGTGCATCTGACAACGGGGGACGGACCGGGGAGCTGTTTTTT.

This chain uses TRBV20-1 with TRBJ2-7; D remains unclear. The CDR3 consists of 13 residues. Per germline, CDR1 DFQATT and CDR2 SNEGSKA (reference sequence). Trimming cost V 6 bases and J 3 bases, with 15 bases left between them. The CDR3 DNA reads as TGCAGTGCAATTGTCCATAGCCGCTACGAGCAGTACTTC. Translating it yields CSAIVHSRYEQYF.

This clonotype was recorded many times. This chain connects TRBV5-1 to TRBJ2-3, with TRBD2 matching 7 bases. J lost 3 bases, V lost 0 bases, and 7 bases had no gene match. Germline V gene sequence: CDR1 SGHRS, CDR2 YFSETQ. This CDR3 is built from 16 residues. The CDR3 region is CASSLELAAQTDTQYF. In nucleotides, the CDR3 is TGCGCCAGCAGCTTGGAGCTAGCGGCACAGACAGATACGCAGTATTTT.

Ten or more counts support this clonotype. V is TRBV7-8 and J is TRBJ2-1; D call uncertain. The length of the CDR3 is 13 residues. The V end was cut by 5 bases, the J end by 5 bases, with 10 bases between. Germline assignment: CDR1 SGHVS and CDR2 FQNEAQ. The CDR3, as DNA: TGTGCCAGCAGCGAAGGTTTGGACAATGAGCAGTTCTTC. Translated, it gives CASSEGLDNEQFF.

This chain joins TRBV4-3 and TRBJ2-2; 9 nucleotides align to TRBD2. The trim removed 0 bases at V and 5 bases at J, leaving 10 bases unmatched. Germline V gene sequence: CDR1 LGHNA, CDR2 YSLEER. The CDR3 spans 18 residues. CDR3 sequence (DNA): TGCGCCAGCAGCCAAGATGAGGGCAGCGGGAGGTTGACCGGGGAGCTGTTTTTT. Protein sequence: CASSQDEGSGRLTGELFF.

A few counts support this clonotype. The rearrangement joins TRBV18 to TRBJ2-7; no reliable D call. The ends were cut back, 8 bases at V and 5 bases at J, with 10 bases in the middle. Germline CDR1 reads KGHSH; CDR2 reads LQKENI. The CDR3 sequence is 11 residues long. CDR3 coding DNA: TGTGCCAGCGCCCTTATAAACGAGCAGTACTTC. It codes for CASALINEQYF.

This chain uses TRBV4-2 with TRBJ1-2; D may be TRBD1 (5 bases). The V gene's germline CDR1 is LGHNA and CDR2 YNFKEQ. Trimming pared 0 bases from V and 1 base from J, leaving 9 bases between. CDR3 length equals 15 residues. The CDR3 protein is CASSQEKTVNYGYTF. The CDR3 DNA reads as TGTGCCAGCAGCCAAGAAAAGACAGTTAACTATGGCTACACCTTC.

The chain has TRBV9 and TRBJ2-3; no clear D. The CDR3 runs 16 residues. The germline V gene encodes CDR1 SGDLS and CDR2 YYNGEE. V lost 0 bases, J lost 1 base, and 12 bases lay in between. CDR3 DNA sequence: TGTGCCAGCAGCGTAGATCGTCAGAGAGGCACAGATACGCAGTATTTT. Translation gives CASSVDRQRGTDTQYF.

In its sample, this clonotype was seen many times. This chain joins TRBV4-2 and TRBJ2-1; 7 bases fit TRBD2. The CDR3 covers 18 residues. Germline CDR1 is LGHNA and CDR2 is YNFKEQ. V shed 2 bases and J 8 bases; nucleotides not matched to a gene: 18. CDR3 sequence: CASSQLMGRTTSGDEQFF. Written as DNA, the CDR3 is TGTGCCAGCAGCCAATTAATGGGACGGACTACCAGCGGGGATGAGCAGTTCTTC.

This clonotype showed up just a few times. CDR3 bases: TGTGCCAGCAGTTACTCGCAACCGAACACAGATACGCAGTATTTT. Its protein is CASSYSQPNTDTQYF. The rearrangement uses TRBV6-5 and TRBJ2-3; D uncertain. V was trimmed by 0 bases and J by 2 bases, leaving 9 bases between them. There are 15 residues in the CDR3. CDR1 is MNHEY and CDR2 is SVGAGI in the germline V gene.

The rearrangement links TRBV5-6 to TRBJ2-3; 7 bases map to TRBD2. This CDR3 is built from 16 residues. Germline V gives CDR1 SGHDT, CDR2 YYEEEE. J gave up 2 bases and V 6 bases, and 12 bases lay outside the gene matches. The chain's CDR3 is CASTLGGGGPTDTQYF. DNA of the CDR3: TGTGCCAGCACCCTGGGGGGGGGAGGCCCCACAGATACGCAGTATTTT.

The rearrangement links TRBV6-5 to TRBJ2-3; D gene unclear. This CDR3 contains 13 residues. Between the trimmed V and J ends, which lost 4 bases and 5 bases, there was a span of 10 bases. Germline V gene data show CDR1 as MNHEY and CDR2 as SVGAGI. The CDR3 protein is CASSWAMIDTQYF. CDR3 DNA sequence: TGTGCCAGCAGTTGGGCGATGATAGATACGCAGTATTTT.

This clonotype was recorded at least ten times. The chain uses TRBV5-1 and TRBJ2-5; 10 bases are shared with TRBD2. CDR1 is SGHRS and CDR2 is YFSETQ in the germline V gene. The CDR3 runs 16 residues. The trim removed 0 bases at V and 5 bases at J, leaving 7 bases unmatched. CDR3 protein: CASSLEPSGSGETQYF. The CDR3 DNA reads as TGCGCCAGCAGCTTGGAACCTAGCGGGAGCGGGGAGACCCAGTACTTC. The whole variable domain, remainder taken from reference TRBV5-1 and TRBJ2-5, is KAGVTQTPRYLIKTRGQQVTLSCSPISGHRSVSWYQQTPGQGLQFLFEYFSETQRNKGNFPGRFSGRQFSNSRSEMNVSTLELGDSALYLCASSLEPSGSGETQYFGPGTRLLVL.

The chain links TRBV12-3 or TRBV12-4 to TRBJ1-1, with TRBD1 identical over 7 bases. Germline trimming cut 5 bases from V and 1 base from J; bases unmatched to any gene: 4. CDR3 length: 14 residues. CDR3 loop: CASSATGRNTEAFF. CDR3 nucleotides: TGTGCCAGCAGTGCGACAGGGAGGAACACTGAAGCTTTCTTT.

This clonotype was detected many times. This sequence joins TRBV4-3 and TRBJ1-1, with 7 bases lining up with TRBD1. V lost 0 bases, J lost 11 bases, and 9 bases stayed unmatched. The germline V gene has CDR1 LGHNA and CDR2 YSLEER. The CDR3 is 14 amino acids. CDR3 sequence reads: CASSQDVRGPNAFF. CDR3 coding DNA: TGCGCCAGCAGCCAAGATGTAAGGGGGCCGAATGCTTTCTTT.

The chain joins TRBV29-1 to TRBJ2-5, with D possibly being TRBD1 (5 bases). This CDR3 is built from 13 residues. Looked up from germline, CDR1 is SQVTM and CDR2 is ANQGSEA. V lost 6 bases, J lost 4 bases, and 15 bases lay in between. CDR3 DNA sequence: TGCAGCGTGACAGAGGTTGGGATAGAGACCCAGTACTTC. This gives the protein CSVTEVGIETQYF.

There are a few counts of this clonotype. The chain couples TRBV20-1 to TRBJ2-3, with 13 bases aligning to TRBD2. V lost 2 bases and J lost 6; bases outside the gene matches: 8. Germline V gene lookup returns CDR1 DFQATT and CDR2 SNEGSKA (reference sequence). The CDR3 sequence is 16 residues long. This chain's CDR3 is CSARPATSGGVDTQYF. The CDR3 DNA reads as TGCAGTGCTAGACCCGCTACTAGCGGGGGGGTTGATACGCAGTATTTT.

The chain links TRBV7-9 to TRBJ2-2; maybe TRBD2 (6 bases). The germline V gene has CDR1 SEHNR and CDR2 FQNEAQ (reference sequence). V lost 0 bases to trimming and J lost 7 bases, with 9 bases between them. The CDR3 sequence is 14 residues long. The DNA for the CDR3 is TGTGCCAGCAGCTTAGCACTAGCTGGCGGGGAGCTGTTTTTT. Residues: CASSLALAGGELFF.